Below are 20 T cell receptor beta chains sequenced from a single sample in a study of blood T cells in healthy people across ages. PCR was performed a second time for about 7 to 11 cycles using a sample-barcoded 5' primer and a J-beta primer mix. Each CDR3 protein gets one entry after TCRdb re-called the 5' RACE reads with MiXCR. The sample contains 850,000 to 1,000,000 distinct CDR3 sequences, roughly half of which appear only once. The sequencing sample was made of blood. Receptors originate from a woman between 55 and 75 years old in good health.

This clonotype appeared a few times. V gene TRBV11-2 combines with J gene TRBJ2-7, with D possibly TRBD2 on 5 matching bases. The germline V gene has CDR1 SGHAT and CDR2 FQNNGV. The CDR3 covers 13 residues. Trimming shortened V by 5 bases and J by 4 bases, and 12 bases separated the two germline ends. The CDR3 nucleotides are TGTGCCAGCAGCCCCACCACTAGTTACGAGCAGTACTTC. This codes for CASSPTTSYEQYF.

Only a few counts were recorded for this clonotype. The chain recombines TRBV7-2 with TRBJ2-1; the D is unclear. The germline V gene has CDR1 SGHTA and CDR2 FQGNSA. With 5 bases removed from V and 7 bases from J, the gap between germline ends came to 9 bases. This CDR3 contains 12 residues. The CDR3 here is CASSLPPNEQFF. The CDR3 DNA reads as TGTGCCAGCAGCCTCCCCCCGAATGAGCAGTTCTTC.

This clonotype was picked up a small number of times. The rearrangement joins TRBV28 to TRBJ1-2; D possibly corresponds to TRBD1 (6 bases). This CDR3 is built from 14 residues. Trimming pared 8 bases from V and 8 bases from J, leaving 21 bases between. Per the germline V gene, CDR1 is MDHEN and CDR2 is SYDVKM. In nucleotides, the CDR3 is TGTGCCAGCCGAGAATACAGGGAGATGGGCGGCTACACCTTC. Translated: CASREYREMGGYTF.

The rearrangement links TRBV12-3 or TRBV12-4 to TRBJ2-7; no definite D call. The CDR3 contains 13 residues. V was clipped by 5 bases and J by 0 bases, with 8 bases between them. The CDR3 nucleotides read TGTGCCAGCAGTGGGTGGACCTCCTACGAGCAGTACTTC. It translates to CASSGWTSYEQYF.

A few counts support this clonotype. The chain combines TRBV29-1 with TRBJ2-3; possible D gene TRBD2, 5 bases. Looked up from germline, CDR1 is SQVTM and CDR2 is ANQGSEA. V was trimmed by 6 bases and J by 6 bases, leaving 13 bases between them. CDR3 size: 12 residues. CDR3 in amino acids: CSVVMEVDTQYF. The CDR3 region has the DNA TGCAGCGTCGTTATGGAGGTTGATACGCAGTATTTT.

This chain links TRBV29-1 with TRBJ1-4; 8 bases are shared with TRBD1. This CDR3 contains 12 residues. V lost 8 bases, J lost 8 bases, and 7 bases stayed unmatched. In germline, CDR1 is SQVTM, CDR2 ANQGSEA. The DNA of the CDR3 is TGCAGCATACGGACAGGGAAGGAAAAACTGTTTTTT. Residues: CSIRTGKEKLFF.

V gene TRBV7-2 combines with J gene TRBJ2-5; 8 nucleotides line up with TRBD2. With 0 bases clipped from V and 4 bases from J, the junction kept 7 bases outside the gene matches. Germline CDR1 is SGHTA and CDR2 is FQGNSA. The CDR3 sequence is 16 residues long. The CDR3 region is CASSLATIAGRETQYF. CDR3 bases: TGTGCCAGCAGCTTAGCGACGATAGCGGGAAGAGAGACCCAGTACTTC.

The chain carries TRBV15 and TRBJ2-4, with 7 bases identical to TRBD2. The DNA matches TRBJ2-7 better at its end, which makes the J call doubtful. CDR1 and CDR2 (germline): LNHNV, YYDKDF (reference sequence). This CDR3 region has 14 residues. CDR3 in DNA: TGTGCCACCAGCAGAACTAGACTAGCCAACGAGCAGTACTTC. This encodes CATSRTRLANEQYF.

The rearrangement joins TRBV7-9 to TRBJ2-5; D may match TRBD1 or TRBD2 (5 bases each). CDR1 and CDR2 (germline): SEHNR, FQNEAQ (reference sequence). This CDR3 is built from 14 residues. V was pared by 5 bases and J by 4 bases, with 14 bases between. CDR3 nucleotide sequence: TGTGCCAGCAGCGGCCCGGGGCGGAGAGAGACCCAGTACTTC. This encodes CASSGPGRRETQYF.

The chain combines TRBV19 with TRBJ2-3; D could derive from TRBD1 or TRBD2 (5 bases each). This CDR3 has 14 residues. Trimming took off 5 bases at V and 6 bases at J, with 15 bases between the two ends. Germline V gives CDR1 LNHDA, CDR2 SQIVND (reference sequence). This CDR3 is CASSPGAMRDTQYF. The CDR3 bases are TGTGCCAGTAGTCCCGGGGCCATGAGGGATACGCAGTATTTT.

The CDR3 loop reads CSARYREGAGDYEQYF. The CDR3 DNA sequence: TGCAGTGCTAGATACCGCGAAGGGGCAGGGGACTACGAGCAGTACTTC. The chain has TRBV20-1 and TRBJ2-7, with D perhaps matching TRBD1 (6 bases). Deletions cut 2 bases from V and 3 bases from J, with 20 bases between. CDR3 length equals 16 residues. Germline lookup yields CDR1 DFQATT and CDR2 SNEGSKA (reference sequence).

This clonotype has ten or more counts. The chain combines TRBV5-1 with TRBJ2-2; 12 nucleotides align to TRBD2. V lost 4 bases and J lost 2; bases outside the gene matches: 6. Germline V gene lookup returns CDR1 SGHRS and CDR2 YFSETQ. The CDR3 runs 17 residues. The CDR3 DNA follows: TGCGCCAGCAGCCCTGGACTAGCGGGGCTAAACACCGGGGAGCTGTTTTTT. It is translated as CASSPGLAGLNTGELFF.

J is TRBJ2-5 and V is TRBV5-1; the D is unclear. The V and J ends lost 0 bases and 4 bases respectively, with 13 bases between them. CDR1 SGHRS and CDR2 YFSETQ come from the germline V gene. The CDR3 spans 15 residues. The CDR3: CASSLVPGQGETQYF. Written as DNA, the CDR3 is TGCGCCAGCAGCTTGGTTCCGGGCCAAGGAGAGACCCAGTACTTC. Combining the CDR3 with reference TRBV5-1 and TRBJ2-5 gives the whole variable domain KAGVTQTPRYLIKTRGQQVTLSCSPISGHRSVSWYQQTPGQGLQFLFEYFSETQRNKGNFPGRFSGRQFSNSRSEMNVSTLELGDSALYLCASSLVPGQGETQYFGPGTRLLVL.

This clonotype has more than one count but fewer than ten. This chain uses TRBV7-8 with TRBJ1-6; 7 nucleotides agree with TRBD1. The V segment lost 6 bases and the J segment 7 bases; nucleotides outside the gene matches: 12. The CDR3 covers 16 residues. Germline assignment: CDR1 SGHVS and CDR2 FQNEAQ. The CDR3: CASRGLQGLVNSPLHF. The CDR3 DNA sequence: TGTGCCAGCAGGGGGCTACAGGGGCTCGTAAATTCACCCCTCCACTTT.

The CDR3 DNA sequence: TGTGCCAGCAGCCAAGGGTGGGGGCATAAGAGTAATCAGCCCCAGCATTTT. Its translation is CASSQGWGHKSNQPQHF. V is TRBV3-1 and J is TRBJ1-5; the D gene is possibly TRBD1 (6 bases). The germline V and J ends were trimmed by 1 base and 4 bases, with 17 bases remaining between them. This CDR3 region has 17 residues. Germline CDR1 is LGHDT and CDR2 is YNNKEL (reference sequence).

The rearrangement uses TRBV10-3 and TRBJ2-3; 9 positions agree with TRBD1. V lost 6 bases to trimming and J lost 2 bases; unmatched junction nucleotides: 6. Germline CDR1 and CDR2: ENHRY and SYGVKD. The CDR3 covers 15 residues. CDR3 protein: CAIREDRGPTDTQYF. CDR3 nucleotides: TGTGCCATCAGGGAGGACAGGGGACCCACAGATACGCAGTATTTT.

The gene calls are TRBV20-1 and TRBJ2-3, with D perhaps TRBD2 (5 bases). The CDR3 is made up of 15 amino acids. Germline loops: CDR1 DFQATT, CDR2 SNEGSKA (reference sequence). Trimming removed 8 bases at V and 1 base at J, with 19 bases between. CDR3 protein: CSTSKTTPRTDTQYF. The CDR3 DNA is TGCAGTACCTCCAAGACTACCCCCCGCACAGATACGCAGTATTTT.

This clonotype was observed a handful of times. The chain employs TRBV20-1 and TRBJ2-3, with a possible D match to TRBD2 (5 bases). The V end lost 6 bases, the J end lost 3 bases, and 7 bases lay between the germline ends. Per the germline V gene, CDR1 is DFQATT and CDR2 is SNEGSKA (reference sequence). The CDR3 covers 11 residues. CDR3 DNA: TGCAGTGCCGGACTTACAGATACGCAGTATTTT. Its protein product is CSAGLTDTQYF.

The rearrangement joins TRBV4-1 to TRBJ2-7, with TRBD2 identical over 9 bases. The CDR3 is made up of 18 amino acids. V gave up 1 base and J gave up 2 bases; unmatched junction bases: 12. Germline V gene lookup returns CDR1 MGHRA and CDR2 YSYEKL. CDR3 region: CASSQGWLAGRRTYEQYF. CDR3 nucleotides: TGCGCCAGCAGCCAAGGTTGGCTAGCGGGGAGAAGAACCTACGAGCAGTACTTC.

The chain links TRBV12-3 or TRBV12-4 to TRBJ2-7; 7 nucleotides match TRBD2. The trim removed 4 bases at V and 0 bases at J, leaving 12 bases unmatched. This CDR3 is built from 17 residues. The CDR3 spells CASSSLEGRGDSYEQYF. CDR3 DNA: TGTGCCAGCAGTTCCCTGGAGGGACGGGGGGACTCCTACGAGCAGTACTTC.